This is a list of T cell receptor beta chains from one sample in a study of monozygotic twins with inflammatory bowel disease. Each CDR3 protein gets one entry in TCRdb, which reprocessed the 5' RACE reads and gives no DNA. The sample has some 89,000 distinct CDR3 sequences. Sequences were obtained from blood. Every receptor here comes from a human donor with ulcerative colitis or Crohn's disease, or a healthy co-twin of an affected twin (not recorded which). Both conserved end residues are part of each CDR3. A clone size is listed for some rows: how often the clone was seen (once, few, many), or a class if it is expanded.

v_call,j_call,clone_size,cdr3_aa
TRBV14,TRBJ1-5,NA,CASSQDQAGTSYSNQPQHF
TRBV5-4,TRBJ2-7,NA,CASSWGQGTYEQYF
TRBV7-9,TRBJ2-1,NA,CASSPGTARRDEQFF
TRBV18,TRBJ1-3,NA,CASSLTAVQSSGNTIYF
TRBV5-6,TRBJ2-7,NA,CASSWGTFYEQYF
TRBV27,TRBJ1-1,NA,CASSSGGLNTEAFF
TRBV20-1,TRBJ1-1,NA,CSAREAGRATEAFF
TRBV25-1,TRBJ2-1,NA,CASSETSNEQFF
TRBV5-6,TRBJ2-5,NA,CASRREETQYF
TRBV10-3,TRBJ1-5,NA,CATAPGWDQPQHF
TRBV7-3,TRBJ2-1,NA,CASSPIQRGYNEQFF
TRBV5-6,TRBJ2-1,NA,CASSLFSEQFF
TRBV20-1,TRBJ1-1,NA,CSARTGNTEAFF
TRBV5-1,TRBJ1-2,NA,CASRGGESGYTF
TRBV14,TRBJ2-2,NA,CASSRFPSVYTGELFF
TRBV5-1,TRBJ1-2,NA,CASSGRGGIDGYTF
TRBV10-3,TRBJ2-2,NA,CAIPSVGSNTGELFF
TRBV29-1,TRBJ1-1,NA,CSSIDRRDTEAFF
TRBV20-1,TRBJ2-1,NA,CSAVIGTSGTEAYNEQFF
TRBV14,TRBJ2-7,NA,CASSRGQGHEQYF
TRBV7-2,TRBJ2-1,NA,CASSLGGVNEQFF
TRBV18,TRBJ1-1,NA,CASSRTGNTEAFF
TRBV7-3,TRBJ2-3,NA,CASSRLAGGPDTQYF
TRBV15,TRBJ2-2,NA,CATSSYGRNTGELFF
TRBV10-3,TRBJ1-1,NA,CAITNRDGGAEAFF
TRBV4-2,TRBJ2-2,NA,CASSQADRDTGELFF
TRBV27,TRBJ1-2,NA,CASTSAEGFGSPNYGYTF
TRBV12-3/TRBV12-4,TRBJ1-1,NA,CASSPPRYRHKEAFF
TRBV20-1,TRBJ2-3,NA,CSARIGLAGLADTQYF
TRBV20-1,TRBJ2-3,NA,CSARGTAAGSTDTQYF
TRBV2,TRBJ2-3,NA,CASVGGGDTQYF
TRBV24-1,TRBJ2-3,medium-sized,CATSDPGRTDTQYF
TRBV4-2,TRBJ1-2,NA,CASSVRQGENYGYTF
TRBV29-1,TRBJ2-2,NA,CSVLEGSGAGELFF
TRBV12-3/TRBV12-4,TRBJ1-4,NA,CASTVGREKLFF
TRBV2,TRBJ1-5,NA,CASSGSGTGNQPQHF
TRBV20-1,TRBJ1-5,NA,CSAPPTGLGQPQHF
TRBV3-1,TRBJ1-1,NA,CASSQGFRGTEAFF
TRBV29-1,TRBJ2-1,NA,CSVAIYSILYNEQFF
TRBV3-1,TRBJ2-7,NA,CASSGTGGGRSYEQYF
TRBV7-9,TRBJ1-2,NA,CASSLARGQDGMYGYTF
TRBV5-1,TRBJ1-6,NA,CASSMDSANSPLHF
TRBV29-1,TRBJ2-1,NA,CSVVGQIESNEQFF
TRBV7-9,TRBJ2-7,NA,CASTTYYEQYF
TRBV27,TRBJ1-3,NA,CASSGGGNTIYF
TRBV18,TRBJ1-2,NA,CASSIQGANYGYTF
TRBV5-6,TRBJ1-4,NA,CASSLVATNEKLFF
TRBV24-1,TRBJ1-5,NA,CATSGPGNQPQHF
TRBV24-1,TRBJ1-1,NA,CATSDSLTGGTEAFF
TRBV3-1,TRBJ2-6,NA,CASSQDPVRNSGANVLTF
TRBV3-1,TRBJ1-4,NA,CASSPRQGYNEKLFF